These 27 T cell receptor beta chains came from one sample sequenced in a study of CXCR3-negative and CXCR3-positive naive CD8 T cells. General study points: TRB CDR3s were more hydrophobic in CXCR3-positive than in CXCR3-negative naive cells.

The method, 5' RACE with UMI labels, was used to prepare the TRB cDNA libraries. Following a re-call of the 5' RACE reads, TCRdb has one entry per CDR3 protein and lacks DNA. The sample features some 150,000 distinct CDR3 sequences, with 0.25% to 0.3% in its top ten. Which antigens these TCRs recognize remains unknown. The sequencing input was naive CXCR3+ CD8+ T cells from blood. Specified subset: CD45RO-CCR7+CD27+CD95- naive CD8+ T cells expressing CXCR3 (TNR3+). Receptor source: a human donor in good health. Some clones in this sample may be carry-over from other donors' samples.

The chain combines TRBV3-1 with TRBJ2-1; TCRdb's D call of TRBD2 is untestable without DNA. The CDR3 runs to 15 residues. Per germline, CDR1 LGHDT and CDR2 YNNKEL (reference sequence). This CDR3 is CASSQDGLVYNEQFF.

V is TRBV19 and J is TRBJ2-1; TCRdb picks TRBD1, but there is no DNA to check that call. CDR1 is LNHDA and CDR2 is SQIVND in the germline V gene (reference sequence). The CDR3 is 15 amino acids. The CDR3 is CASSRQGSSYNEQFF.

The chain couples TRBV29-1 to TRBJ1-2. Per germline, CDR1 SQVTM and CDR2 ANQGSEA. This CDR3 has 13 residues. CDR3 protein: CSVEEIGNYGYTF.

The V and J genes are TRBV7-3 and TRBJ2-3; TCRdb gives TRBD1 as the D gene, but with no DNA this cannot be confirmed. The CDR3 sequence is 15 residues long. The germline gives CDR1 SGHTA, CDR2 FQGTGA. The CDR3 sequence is CASSLSGGAVDTQYF.

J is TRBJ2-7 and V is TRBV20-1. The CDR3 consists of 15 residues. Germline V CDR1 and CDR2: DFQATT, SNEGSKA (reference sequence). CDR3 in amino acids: CSARELTSGTYEQYF.

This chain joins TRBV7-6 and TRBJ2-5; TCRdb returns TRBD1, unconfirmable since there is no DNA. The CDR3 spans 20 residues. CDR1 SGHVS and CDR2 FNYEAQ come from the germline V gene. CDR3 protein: CASSLSVLIPGTAIQETQYF. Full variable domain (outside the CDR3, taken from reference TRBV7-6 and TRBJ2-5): GAGVSQSPRYKVTKRGQDVALRCDPISGHVSLYWYRQALGQGPEFLTYFNYEAQQDKSGLPNDRFSAERPEGSISTLTIQRTEQRDSAMYRCASSLSVLIPGTAIQETQYFGPGTRLLVL.

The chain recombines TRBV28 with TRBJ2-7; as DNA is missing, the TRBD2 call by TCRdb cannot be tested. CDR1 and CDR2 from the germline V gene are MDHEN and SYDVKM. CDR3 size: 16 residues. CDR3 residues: CASRLAGDTSGDEQYF.

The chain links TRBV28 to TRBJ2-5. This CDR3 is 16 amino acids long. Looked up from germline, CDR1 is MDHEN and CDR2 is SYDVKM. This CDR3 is CASSLFSTPYQETQYF.

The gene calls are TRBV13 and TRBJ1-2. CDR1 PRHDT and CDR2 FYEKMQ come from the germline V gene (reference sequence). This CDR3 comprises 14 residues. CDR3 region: CASSLGGRLYGYTF. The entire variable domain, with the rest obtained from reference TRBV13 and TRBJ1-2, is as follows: AAGVIQSPRHLIKEKRETATLKCYPIPRHDTVYWYQQGPGQDPQFLISFYEKMQSDKGSIPDRFSAQQFSDYHSELNMSSLELGDSALYFCASSLGGRLYGYTFGSGTRLTVV.

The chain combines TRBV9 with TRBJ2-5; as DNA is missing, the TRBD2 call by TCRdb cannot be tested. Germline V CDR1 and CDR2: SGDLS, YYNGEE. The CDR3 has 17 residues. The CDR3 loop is CASSVGLAGAIHQTQYF.

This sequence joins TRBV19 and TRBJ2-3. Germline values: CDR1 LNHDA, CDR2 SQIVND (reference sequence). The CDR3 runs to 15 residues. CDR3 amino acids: CASRGLVGQTDTQYF.

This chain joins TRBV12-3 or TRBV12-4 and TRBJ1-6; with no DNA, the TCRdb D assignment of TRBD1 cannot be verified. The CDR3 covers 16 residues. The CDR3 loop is CASSTPEEGYNSPLHF.

The CDR3 reads CASSSANYDWESRTQYF. J is TRBJ2-5 and V is TRBV6-6; TCRdb returns TRBD2, unconfirmable since there is no DNA. The length of the CDR3 is 17 residues. Germline V gene data show CDR1 as MNHNY and CDR2 as SVGAGI (reference sequence).

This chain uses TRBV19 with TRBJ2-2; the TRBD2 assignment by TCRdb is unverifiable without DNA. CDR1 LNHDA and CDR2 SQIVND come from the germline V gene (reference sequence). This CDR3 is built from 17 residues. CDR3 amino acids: CASTGWALQGETGELFF.

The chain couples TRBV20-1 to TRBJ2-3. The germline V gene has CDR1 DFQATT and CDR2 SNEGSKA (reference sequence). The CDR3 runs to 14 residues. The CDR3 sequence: CSARDVAGTDTQYF.

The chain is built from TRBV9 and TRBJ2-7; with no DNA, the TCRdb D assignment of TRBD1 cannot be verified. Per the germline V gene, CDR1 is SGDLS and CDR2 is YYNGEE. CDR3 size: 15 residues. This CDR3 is CASSVAPGADHEQYF. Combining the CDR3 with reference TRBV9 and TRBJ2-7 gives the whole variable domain DSGVTQTPKHLITATGQRVTLRCSPRSGDLSVYWYQQSLDQGLQFLIQYYNGEERAKGNILERFSAQQFPDLHSELNLSSLELGDSALYFCASSVAPGADHEQYFGPGTRLTVT.

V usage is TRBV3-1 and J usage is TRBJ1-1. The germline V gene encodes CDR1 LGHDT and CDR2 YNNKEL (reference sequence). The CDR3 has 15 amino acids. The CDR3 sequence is CASSQSGPIYTEAFF.

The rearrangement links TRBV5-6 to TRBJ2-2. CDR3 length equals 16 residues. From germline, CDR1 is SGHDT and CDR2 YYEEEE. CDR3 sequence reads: CASSSAQRWDTGELFF. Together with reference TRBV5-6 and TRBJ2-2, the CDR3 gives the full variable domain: DAGVTQSPTHLIKTRGQQVTLRCSPKSGHDTVSWYQQALGQGPQFIFQYYEEEERQRGNFPDRFSGHQFPNYSSELNVNALLLGDSALYLCASSSAQRWDTGELFFGEGSRLTVL.

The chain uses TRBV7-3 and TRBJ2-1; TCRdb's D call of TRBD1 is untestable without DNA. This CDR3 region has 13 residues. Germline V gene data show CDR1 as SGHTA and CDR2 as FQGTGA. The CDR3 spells CASSWGDYNEQFF.

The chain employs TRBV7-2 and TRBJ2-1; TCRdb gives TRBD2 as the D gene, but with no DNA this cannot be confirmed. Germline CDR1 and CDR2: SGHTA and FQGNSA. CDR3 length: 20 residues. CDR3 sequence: CASSHPVTSGGASSYNEQFF.

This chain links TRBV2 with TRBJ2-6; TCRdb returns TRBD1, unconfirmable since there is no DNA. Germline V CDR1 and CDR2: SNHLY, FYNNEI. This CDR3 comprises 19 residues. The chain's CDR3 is CASSEARGQGVAGANVLTF.

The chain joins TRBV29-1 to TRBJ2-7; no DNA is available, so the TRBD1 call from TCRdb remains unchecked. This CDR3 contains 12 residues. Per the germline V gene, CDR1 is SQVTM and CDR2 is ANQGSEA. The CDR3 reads CSVVRERGEQYF.

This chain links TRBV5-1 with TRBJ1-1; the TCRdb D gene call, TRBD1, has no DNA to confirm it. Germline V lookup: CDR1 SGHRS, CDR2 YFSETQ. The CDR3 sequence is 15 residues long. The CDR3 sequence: CASSPGQDWNTEAFF.

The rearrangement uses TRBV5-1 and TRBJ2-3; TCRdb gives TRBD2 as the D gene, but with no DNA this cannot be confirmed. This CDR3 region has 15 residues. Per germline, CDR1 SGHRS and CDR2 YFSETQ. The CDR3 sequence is CASSLLDGSTDTQYF.

The CDR3 loop reads CAGAVPSYNEQFF. The V call is TRBV7-9, the J call TRBJ2-1. From germline, CDR1 is SEHNR and CDR2 FQNEAQ (reference sequence). CDR3 length: 13 amino acids.

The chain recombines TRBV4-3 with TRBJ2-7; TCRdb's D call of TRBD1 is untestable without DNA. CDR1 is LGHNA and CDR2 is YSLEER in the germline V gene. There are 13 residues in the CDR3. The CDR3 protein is CASSPGVGNEQYF.

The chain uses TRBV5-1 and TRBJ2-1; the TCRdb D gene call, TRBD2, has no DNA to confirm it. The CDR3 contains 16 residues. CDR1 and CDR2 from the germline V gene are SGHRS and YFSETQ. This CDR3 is CASSSALGLAANEQFF.